This T cell receptor beta chain was retrieved from a study of post-analysis software for immune sequencing data (dated by TCRdb to about 2015). Notes on the research overall: Disease courses on record covered relapsing-remitting, secondary progressive and progressive-relapsing multiple sclerosis, though some patients had no subtype annotation. A subset of samples was prepared in parallel using single-end sample barcoding, then pooled and co-amplified after Illumina adapter ligation. The patient repertoires were set against about 12 previously published healthy control repertoires from donors whose ages ranged from about 6 to 26 years.

With respect to this clonotype: No cognate antigen has been identified for it. Base qualities are not recorded, but no much larger clone differs from it by a single base.

Here is what the overall study found, with its caveats: Significantly higher frequencies in patients than in controls were found for about 5 TRBV segments, including TRBV5-6, TRBV5-1 and TRBV20-1. Direct clustering with F measure showed strong co-clustering of samples prepared in the same batch, prompting a batch-effect correction. The multiple sclerosis patient group was slightly younger than the control group. Multiple sclerosis patients had significantly lower normalized Chao1 diversity than controls, a result that suggests substantial peripheral T-cell clonal expansion.

To demonstrate the VDJtools post-analysis software, the study profiled TCR beta repertoires from the peripheral blood of about a dozen young patients with multiple sclerosis. Multiple sclerosis patients were children and adolescents aged roughly 6 to 17 years. CDR1 is given as SGHVS and CDR2 as FQNEAQ, both from the germline V gene. Counted from cysteine to phenylalanine, this CDR3 has 13 amino acids. Only the CDR3 region is kept as DNA, spanning 39 bases read in frame from base 1. V is pruned by 4 bases and J by 4 bases, leaving 3 bases of the junction without a gene match. Library preparation used PCR. Sequencing used an Illumina HiSeq 2500. To reduce PCR and sequencing biases, unique molecular identifiers were incorporated into the TCR beta cDNA libraries. Per 1 to 10 million input T cells, roughly 0.5 million cDNA molecules were obtained, such that each molecule approximated one T cell. The same protocol used for the earlier healthy control dataset was applied to prepare and sequence the patient libraries. Within a given batch, samples were prepared together, multiplexed and sequenced on the same HiSeq lane. Per the authors' processing: Raw barcoded reads were processed with MIGEC, and single-read molecular identifier groups were discarded before consensus assembly and CDR3 extraction. Clonotype tables were post-analysed with VDJtools, normalizing diversity by down-sampling all datasets to the smallest sample size. In repertoire overlap clustering, CDR3 amino acid sequences, but not nucleotide sequences, were matched to correct batch-related cross-sample contamination. The public reads were reanalyzed by TCRdb: fastp trimming at Q25, MiXCR alignment, in-frame beta chains only. Each record represents a unique CDR3 protein, reported with the most common genes and DNA among its rows. None of the V and J calls come from the authors' own analysis; TCRdb made them. The sample table contains almost 700,000 distinct CDR3 sequences; only one count was recorded for 55% to 70% of them. Jointly, the top ten make up around 11% of the sample.

The sequenced material came from blood. The receptor was isolated from a girl aged 2 to 9 with multiple sclerosis. The chain joins TRBV7-8 to TRBJ1-2; 7 junctional bases match TRBD1. CDR3 reads: CASSSRGGYGYTF. The nucleotide sequence is TGTGCCAGCAGCTCCAGGGGGGGCTATGGCTACACCTTC.